This T cell receptor (beta chain) was captured in a study of T cell repertoires in cytomegalovirus infection. Using its own MiXCR run on the reads, TCRdb lists one record per CDR3 protein. The sample gives a few hundred thousand distinct CDR3 sequences, approximately 15% of which show up once; around 9.5% is in the top ten. This clonotype was recorded many times. Germline values: CDR1 MDHEN, CDR2 SYDVKM. V shed 5 bases, J shed 3 bases, and the junction held 7 bases outside the gene matches. This CDR3 contains 15 residues. The material sequenced was PBMCs. This TCR came from a human donor in good health (CMV status not recorded). Some clones in this sample may be carry-over from other donors' samples. The V gene is TRBV28, the J gene TRBJ2-7; TRBD2 aligns across 10 bases. Written as DNA, the CDR3 is TGTGCCAGCAGTCATCCTAGCGGGGGACACTACGAGCAGTACTTC. Amino acids: CASSHPSGGHYEQYF.